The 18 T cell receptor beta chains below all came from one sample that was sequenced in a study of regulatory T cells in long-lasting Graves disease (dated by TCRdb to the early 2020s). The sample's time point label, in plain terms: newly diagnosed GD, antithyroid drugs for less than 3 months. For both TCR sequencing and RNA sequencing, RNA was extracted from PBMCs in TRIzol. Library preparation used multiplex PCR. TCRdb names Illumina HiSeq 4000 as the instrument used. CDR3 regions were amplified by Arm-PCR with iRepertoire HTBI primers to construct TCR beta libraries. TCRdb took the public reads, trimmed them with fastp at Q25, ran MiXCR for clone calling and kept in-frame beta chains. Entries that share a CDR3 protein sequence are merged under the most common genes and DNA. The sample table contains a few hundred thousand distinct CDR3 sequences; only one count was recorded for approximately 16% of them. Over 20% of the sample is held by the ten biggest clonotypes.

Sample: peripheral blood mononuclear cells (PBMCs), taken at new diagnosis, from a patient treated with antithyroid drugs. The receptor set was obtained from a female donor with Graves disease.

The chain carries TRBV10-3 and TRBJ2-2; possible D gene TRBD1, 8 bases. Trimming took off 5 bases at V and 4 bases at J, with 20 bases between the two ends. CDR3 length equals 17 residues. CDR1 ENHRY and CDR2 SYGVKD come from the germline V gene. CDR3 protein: CAISPRGGTGGTGELFF. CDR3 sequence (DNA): TGTGCCATCAGTCCCCGGGGAGGGACAGGCGGCACCGGGGAGCTGTTTTTT.

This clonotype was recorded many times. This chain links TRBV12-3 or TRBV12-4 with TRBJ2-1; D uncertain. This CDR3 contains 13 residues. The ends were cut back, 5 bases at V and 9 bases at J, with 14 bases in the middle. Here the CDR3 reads CASSPPSAPEQFF. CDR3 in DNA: TGTGCCAGCAGTCCACCATCCGCGCCTGAGCAGTTCTTC.

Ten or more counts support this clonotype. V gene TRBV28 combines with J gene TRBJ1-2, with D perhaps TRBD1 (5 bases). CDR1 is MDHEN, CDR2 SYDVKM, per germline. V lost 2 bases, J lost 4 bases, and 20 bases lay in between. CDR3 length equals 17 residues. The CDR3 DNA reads TGTGCCAGCAGTTTAATAACACAGGCCCACTCTCGCTATGGCTACACCTTC. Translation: CASSLITQAHSRYGYTF.

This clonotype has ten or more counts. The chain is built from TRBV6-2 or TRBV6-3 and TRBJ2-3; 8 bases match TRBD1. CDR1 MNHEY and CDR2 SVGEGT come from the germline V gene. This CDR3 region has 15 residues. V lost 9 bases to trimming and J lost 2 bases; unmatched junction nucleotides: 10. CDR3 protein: CASFTGGAPTDTQYF. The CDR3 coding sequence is TGTGCCAGTTTTACAGGGGGAGCACCCACAGATACGCAGTATTTT.

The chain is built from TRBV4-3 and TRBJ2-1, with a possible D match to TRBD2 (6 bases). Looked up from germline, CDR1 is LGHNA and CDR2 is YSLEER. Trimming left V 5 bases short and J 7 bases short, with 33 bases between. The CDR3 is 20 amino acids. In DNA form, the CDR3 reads TGCGCCAGCAGCTACCAACCTCCGGAGACTAGTTTGGGGGTTGCGAATGAGCAGTTCTTC. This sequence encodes CASSYQPPETSLGVANEQFF.

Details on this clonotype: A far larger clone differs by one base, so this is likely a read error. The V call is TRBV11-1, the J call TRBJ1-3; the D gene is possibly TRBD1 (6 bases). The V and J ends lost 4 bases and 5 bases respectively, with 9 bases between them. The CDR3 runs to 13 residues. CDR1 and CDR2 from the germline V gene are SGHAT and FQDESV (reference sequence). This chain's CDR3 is CASSWGLRNTIYF. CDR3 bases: TGTGCCAGCAGCTGGGGGCTTAGAAACACCATATATTTT.

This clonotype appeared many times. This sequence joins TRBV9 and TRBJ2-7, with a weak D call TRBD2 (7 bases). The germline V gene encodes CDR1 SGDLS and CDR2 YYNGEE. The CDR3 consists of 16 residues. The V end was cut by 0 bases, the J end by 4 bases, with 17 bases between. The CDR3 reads CASSVGAGVQGYEQYF. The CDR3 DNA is TGTGCCAGCAGCGTAGGGGCGGGAGTTCAGGGGTACGAGCAGTACTTC.

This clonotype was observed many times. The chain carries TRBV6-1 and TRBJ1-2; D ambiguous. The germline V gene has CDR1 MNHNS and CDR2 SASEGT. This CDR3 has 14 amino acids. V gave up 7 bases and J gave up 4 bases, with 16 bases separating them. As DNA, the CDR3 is TGTGCCAGCAAGACACCGGTTGGCCTCTATGGCTACACCTTC. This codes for CASKTPVGLYGYTF.

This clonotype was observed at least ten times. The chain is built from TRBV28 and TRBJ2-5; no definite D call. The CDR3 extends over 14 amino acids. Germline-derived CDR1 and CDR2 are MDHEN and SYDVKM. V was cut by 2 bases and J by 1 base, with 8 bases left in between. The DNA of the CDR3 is TGTGCCAGCAGTTTAGATCCAGGCCAAGAGACCCAGTACTTC. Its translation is CASSLDPGQETQYF.

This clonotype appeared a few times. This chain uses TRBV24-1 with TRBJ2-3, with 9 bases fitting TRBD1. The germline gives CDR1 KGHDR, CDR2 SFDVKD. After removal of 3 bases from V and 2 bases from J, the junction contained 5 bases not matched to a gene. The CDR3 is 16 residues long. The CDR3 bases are TGTGCCACCAGTGATCGGGACAGGGTGGACACAGATACGCAGTATTTT. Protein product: CATSDRDRVDTDTQYF.

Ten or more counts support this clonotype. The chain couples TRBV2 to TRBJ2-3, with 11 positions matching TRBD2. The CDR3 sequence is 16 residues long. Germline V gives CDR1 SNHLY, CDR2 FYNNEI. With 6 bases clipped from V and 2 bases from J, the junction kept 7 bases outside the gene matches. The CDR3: CASSQPGLADTDTQYF. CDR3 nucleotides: TGTGCCAGCAGCCAACCGGGACTAGCGGACACAGATACGCAGTATTTT.

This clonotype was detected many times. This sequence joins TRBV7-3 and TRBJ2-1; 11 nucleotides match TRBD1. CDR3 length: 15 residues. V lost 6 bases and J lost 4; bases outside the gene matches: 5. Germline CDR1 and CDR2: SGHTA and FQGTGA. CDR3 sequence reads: CASRGTGGKYNEQFF. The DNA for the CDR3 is TGTGCCAGCAGGGGGACAGGGGGGAAGTACAATGAGCAGTTCTTC.

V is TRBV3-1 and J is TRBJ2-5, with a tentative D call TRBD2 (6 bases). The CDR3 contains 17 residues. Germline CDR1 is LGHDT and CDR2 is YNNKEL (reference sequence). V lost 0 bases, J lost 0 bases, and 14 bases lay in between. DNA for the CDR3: TGTGCCAGCAGCCAAGATCGCTCGGAGGGGTACCAAGAGACCCAGTACTTC. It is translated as CASSQDRSEGYQETQYF.

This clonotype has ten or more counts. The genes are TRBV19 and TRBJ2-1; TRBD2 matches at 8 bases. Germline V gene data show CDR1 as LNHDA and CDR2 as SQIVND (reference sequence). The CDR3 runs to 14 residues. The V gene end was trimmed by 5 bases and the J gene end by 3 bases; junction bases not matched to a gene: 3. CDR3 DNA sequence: TGTGCCAGTAGTTATACTAGCGGCTACAATGAGCAGTTCTTC. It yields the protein CASSYTSGYNEQFF.

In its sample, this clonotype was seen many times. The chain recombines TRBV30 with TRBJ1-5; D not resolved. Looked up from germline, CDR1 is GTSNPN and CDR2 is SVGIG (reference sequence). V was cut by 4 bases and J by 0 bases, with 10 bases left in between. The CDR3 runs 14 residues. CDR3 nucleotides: TGTGCCTGGAAAGAGGGCCATAGCAATCAGCCCCAGCATTTT. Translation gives CAWKEGHSNQPQHF.

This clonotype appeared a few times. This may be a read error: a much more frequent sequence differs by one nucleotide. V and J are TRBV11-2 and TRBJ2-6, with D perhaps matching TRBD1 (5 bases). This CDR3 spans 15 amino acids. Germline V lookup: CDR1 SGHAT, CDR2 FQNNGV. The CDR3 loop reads CASSFGLPGASVLTF. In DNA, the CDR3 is TGTGCCAGCAGCTTCGGTCTTCCTGGGGCCAGCGTCCTGACTTTC.

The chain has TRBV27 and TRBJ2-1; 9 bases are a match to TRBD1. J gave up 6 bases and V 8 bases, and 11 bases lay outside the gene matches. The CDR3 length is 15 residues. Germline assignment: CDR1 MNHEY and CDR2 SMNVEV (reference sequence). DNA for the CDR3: TGTGCCAGCTCGACCGGGACAGGGTTATTCAATGAGCAGTTCTTC. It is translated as CASSTGTGLFNEQFF.

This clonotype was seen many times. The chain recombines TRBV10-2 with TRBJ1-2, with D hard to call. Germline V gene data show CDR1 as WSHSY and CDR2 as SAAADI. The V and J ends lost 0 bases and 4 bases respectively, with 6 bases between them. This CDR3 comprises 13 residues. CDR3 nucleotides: TGCGCCAGCAGTGAGTCACAGCCCTATGGCTACACCTTC. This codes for CASSESQPYGYTF.